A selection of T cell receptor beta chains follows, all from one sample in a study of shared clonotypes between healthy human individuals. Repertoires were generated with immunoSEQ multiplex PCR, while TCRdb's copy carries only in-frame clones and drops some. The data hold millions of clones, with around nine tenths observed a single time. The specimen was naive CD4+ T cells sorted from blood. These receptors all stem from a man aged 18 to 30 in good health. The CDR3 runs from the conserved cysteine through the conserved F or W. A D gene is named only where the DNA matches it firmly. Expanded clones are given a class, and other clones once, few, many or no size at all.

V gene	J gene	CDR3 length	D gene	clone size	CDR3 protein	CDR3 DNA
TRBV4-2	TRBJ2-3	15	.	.	CASSQTGRGTDTQYF	TGTGCCAGCAGTCAAACAGGGAGGGGCACAGATACGCAGTATTTT
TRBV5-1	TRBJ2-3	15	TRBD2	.	CASSFSGASTDTQYF	TGCGCCAGCAGCTTTAGCGGGGCGAGCACAGATACGCAGTATTTT
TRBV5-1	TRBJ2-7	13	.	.	CASSRRAEYEQYF	TGCGCCAGCAGCCGGAGGGCGGAGTACGAGCAGTACTTC
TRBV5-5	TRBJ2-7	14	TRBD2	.	CASKPFAGAVEQYF	TGTGCCAGCAAACCTTTTGCGGGAGCGGTCGAGCAGTACTTC
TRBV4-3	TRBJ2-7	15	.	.	CASSQDGSGNYEQYF	TGCGCCAGCAGCCAAGATGGTTCAGGAAACTACGAGCAGTACTTC
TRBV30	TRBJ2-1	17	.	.	CAMEGQRRLLSDNEQFF	TGTGCCATGGAGGGGCAGAGAAGGTTACTTTCAGACAATGAGCAGTTCTTC
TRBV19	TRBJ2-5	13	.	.	CASSIGPAETQYF	TGTGCCAGTAGTATTGGGCCCGCGGAGACCCAGTACTTC
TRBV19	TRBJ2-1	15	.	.	CASSIGTGSYNEQFF	TGTGCCAGTAGTATAGGTACAGGATCCTACAATGAGCAGTTCTTC
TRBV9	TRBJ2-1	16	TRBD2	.	CASSVVASGGYNEQFF	TGTGCCAGCAGCGTAGTGGCTAGCGGGGGGTACAATGAGCAGTTCTTC
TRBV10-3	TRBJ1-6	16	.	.	CAISVREIGYNSPLHF	TGTGCCATCAGTGTTAGGGAGATAGGCTATAATTCACCCCTCCACTTT
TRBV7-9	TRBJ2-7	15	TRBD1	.	CASSELRDRAYEQYF	TGTGCCAGCAGCGAACTTCGGGACAGGGCCTACGAGCAGTACTTC
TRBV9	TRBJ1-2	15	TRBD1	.	CASSGGQGPFYGYTF	TGTGCCAGCAGCGGGGGACAGGGCCCTTTCTATGGCTACACCTTC
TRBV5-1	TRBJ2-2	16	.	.	CASSLRGHSNTGELFF	TGCGCCAGCAGCTTGAGGGGACACTCGAACACCGGGGAGCTGTTTTTT
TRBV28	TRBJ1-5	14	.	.	CASSLEQGLGPQHF	TGTGCCAGCAGTTTAGAACAGGGCTTAGGGCCCCAGCATTTT
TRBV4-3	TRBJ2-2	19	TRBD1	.	CASSQEGVLRGQNTGELFF	TGCGCCAGCAGCCAAGAAGGCGTTTTGAGGGGGCAGAACACCGGGGAGCTGTTTTTT
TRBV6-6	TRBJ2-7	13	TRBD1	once	CASTRQGSGEQYF	TGTGCCAGCACACGACAGGGAAGCGGCGAGCAGTACTTC
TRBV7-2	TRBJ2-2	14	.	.	CASSLAGATGELFF	TGTGCCAGCAGCTTAGCGGGAGCCACCGGGGAGCTGTTTTTT
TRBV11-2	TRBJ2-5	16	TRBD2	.	CASSLMTSGGVETQYF	TGTGCCAGCAGCTTAATGACTAGCGGGGGGGTAGAGACCCAGTACTTC
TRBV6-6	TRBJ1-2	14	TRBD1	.	CASSYLGTGDGYTF	TGTGCCAGCAGTTACCTTGGGACAGGGGACGGCTACACCTTC
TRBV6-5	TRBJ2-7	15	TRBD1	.	CASRQDRGRLHEQYF	TGTGCCAGCAGACAGGACAGGGGGCGTCTCCACGAGCAGTACTTC
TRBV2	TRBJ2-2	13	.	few	CASRQLNTGELFF	TGTGCCAGCCGGCAGCTGAACACCGGGGAGCTGTTTTTT
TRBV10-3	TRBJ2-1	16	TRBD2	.	CAISNLLAGAGNEQFF	TGTGCCATCAGTAACTTACTAGCGGGAGCCGGGAATGAGCAGTTCTTC
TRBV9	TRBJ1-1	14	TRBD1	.	CASQAGTGNTEAFF	TGTGCCAGTCAAGCAGGGACAGGGAACACTGAAGCTTTCTTT
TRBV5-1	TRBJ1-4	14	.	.	CASSTGTVGEKLFF	TGCGCCAGCAGTACCGGGACGGTGGGGGAAAAACTGTTTTTT
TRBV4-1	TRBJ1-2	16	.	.	CASSQEGIGFREGYTF	TGCGCCAGCAGCCAAGAAGGAATTGGGTTCCGCGAGGGCTACACCTTC
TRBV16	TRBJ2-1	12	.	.	CASSLPRRASFF	TGTGCCAGCAGCCTACCGCGGAGAGCATCGTTCTTC
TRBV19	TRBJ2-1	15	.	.	CASSIEVGGLYEQFF	TGTGCCAGTAGTATAGAGGTTGGTGGACTATACGAGCAGTTCTTC
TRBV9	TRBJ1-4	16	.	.	CASSTGGGQVGEKLFF	TGTGCCAGCAGCACAGGAGGGGGTCAGGTTGGGGAAAAACTGTTTTTT
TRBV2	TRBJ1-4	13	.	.	CASSDHRTEKLFF	TGTGCCAGCAGTGATCACAGAACTGAAAAACTGTTTTTT
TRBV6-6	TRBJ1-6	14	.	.	CASSYDFYNSPLHF	TGTGCCAGCAGTTACGACTTCTATAATTCACCCCTCCACTTT
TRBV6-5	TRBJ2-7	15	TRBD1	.	CASSPTGGESYEQYF	TGTGCCAGCAGTCCGACAGGGGGTGAATCCTACGAGCAGTACTTC
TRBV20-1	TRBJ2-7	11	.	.	CSASWGYEQYF	TGCAGTGCGAGTTGGGGCTACGAGCAGTACTTC
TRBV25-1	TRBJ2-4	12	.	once	CASKGAKNIQYF	TGTGCCAGCAAAGGGGCCAAAAACATTCAGTACTTC
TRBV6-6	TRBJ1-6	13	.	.	CAINWGPNSPLHF	TGTGCCATCAACTGGGGTCCAAATTCACCCCTCCACTTT
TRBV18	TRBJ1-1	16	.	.	CASSPPSGWANTEAFF	TGTGCCAGCTCACCACCGAGCGGGTGGGCAAACACTGAAGCTTTCTTT
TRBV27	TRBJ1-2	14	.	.	CASSSGEGHYGYTF	TGTGCCAGCAGTTCGGGGGAGGGCCACTATGGCTACACCTTC
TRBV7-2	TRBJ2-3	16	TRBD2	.	CASSPGTSAGEDTQYF	TGTGCCAGCAGCCCCGGGACTAGCGCGGGGGAAGATACGCAGTATTTT
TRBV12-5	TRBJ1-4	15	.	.	CASGLELKTNEKLFF	TGTGCTAGTGGTTTGGAATTGAAGACTAATGAAAAACTGTTTTTT
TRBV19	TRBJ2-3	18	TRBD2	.	CASSINQGSGSFADTQYF	TGTGCCAGTAGTATCAACCAAGGTAGCGGGAGTTTCGCAGATACGCAGTATTTT
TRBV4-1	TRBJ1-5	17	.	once	CASSHARGLFSNQPQHF	TGCGCCAGCAGCCACGCTAGGGGACTCTTTAGCAATCAGCCCCAGCATTTT
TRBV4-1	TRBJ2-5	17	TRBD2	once	CASSRGTSGGLWETQYF	TGCGCCAGCAGCCGAGGGACTAGCGGGGGTTTATGGGAGACCCAGTACTTC
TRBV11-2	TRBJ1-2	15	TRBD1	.	CASSLGPGTGYGYTF	TGTGCCAGCAGCTTAGGTCCCGGGACAGGCTATGGCTACACCTTC
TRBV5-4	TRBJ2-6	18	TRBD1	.	CASRRDREPSSGANVLTF	TGTGCCAGCAGAAGGGACAGGGAACCCTCCTCTGGGGCCAACGTCCTGACTTTC
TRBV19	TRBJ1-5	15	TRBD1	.	CASRGDRVRNQPQHF	TGTGCCAGTAGAGGGGACAGGGTTCGCAATCAGCCCCAGCATTTT
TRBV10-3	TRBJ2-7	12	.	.	CATGSSSYEQYF	TGTGCCACGGGGTCGAGCTCCTACGAGCAGTACTTC
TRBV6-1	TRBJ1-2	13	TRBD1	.	CASSVTGVYGYTF	TGTGCCAGCAGTGTCACAGGGGTCTATGGCTACACCTTC
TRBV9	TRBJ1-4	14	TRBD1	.	CASSVGQGGEKLFF	TGTGCCAGCAGCGTCGGACAGGGGGGGGAAAAACTGTTTTTT
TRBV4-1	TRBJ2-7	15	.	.	CASSQAGIGAYEQYF	TGCGCCAGCAGCCAAGCCGGGATAGGGGCCTACGAGCAGTACTTC
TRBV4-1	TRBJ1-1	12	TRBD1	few	CASSQLTGVAFF	TGCGCCAGCAGCCAACTAACAGGGGTAGCTTTCTTT
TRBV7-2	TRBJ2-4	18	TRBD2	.	CASSLGASGNLAKNIQYF	TGTGCCAGCAGCTTAGGGGCTAGCGGGAATCTAGCCAAAAACATTCAGTACTTC
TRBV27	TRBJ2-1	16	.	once	CASSLSSIAEYNEQFF	TGTGCCAGCAGTTTATCGTCGATAGCGGAGTACAATGAGCAGTTCTTC